The rows below give T cell receptor beta chains drawn from one sample of a study of monozygotic twins with inflammatory bowel disease. TCRdb reprocessed the 5' RACE reads, with one entry per CDR3 protein and no DNA. The ten top clones account for 2% to 2.5%, within a sample of roughly 330,000 distinct CDR3 sequences. Specimen: blood. Source of these receptors: a human donor with ulcerative colitis or Crohn's disease, or a healthy co-twin of an affected twin (not recorded which). Both conserved end residues are part of each CDR3. The order of the fields is J gene, V gene, CDR3 protein.

TRBJ1-2	TRBV5-1	CASSDDVGGYTF
TRBJ2-2	TRBV7-8	CASSLVGASGTIGELFF
TRBJ2-7	TRBV6-1	CASNTPRDRAGEQYF
TRBJ1-4	TRBV27	CASSRTGGSEKLFF
TRBJ2-5	TRBV5-4	CASSVGTAGTQETQYF
TRBJ2-7	TRBV5-1	CASSLVGVGEQYF
TRBJ2-1	TRBV11-2	CASSPRPVTLINEQFF
TRBJ1-1	TRBV4-1	CASSQGEGFTEAFF
TRBJ2-1	TRBV5-1	CASSLDGLGSYNEQFF
TRBJ2-1	TRBV5-5	CASSLAVTGSNEQFF
TRBJ1-1	TRBV7-9	CASRHASGGAGTEAFF
TRBJ1-1	TRBV19	CASSIDPRGPTRDSWGTEAFF
TRBJ1-3	TRBV15	CATSTFRTVLGNTIYF
TRBJ1-5	TRBV7-7	CASSLDVSQPQHF
TRBJ2-1	TRBV6-6	CASSALEAGQFF
TRBJ2-2	TRBV11-2	CASSAPGLAGRASNTGELFF
TRBJ2-5	TRBV5-1	CASSFFEGGRETQYF
TRBJ2-4	TRBV9	CASSVTTGDGNIQYF
TRBJ2-3	TRBV29-1	CSVVPWLLSTDTQYF
TRBJ2-4	TRBV20-1	CSARETVAAKNIQYF
TRBJ1-3	TRBV5-6	CASSPNIGNTIYF
TRBJ2-5	TRBV18	CASSPNGKETQYF
TRBJ1-1	TRBV12-3/TRBV12-4	CASSFRGPTEAFF
TRBJ2-1	TRBV20-1	CSASRTAYNEQFF